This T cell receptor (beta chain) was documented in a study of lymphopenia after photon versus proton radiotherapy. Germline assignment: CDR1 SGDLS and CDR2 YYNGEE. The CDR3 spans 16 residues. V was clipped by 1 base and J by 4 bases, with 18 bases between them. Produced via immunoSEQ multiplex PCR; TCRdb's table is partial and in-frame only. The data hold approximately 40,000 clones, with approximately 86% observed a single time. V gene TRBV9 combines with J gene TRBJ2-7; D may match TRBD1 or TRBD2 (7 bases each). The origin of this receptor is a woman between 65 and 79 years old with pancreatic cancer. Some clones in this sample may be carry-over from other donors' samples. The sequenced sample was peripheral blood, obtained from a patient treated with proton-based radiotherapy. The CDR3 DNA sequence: TGTGCCAGCAGCGTAAGTCCATGGCAGGGGGGGTACGAGCAGTACTTC. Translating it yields CASSVSPWQGGYEQYF.